This record looks at one TCR beta chain sequence and its context. Using its own MiXCR run on the 5' RACE reads, TCRdb lists one record per CDR3 protein. The data contain some 30,000 distinct CDR3 sequences, around 7% of them seen just once; the ten biggest clones take up over 30%. This sample stems from a study of early T cells in non-severe SARS-CoV-2 infection. V shed 7 bases and J 2 bases; nucleotides not matched to a gene: 4. CDR3 length: 13 amino acids. CDR1 and CDR2 from the germline V gene are SGHRS and YFSETQ. The chain joins TRBV5-1 to TRBJ2-3, with TRBD1 identical over 7 bases. The source of this sequence is an adult who was a healthcare worker with PCR-confirmed SARS-CoV-2 infection or an uninfected control (not recorded which). The sample comprised whole blood. CDR3 region: CASRDSYTDTQYF. In DNA form, the CDR3 reads TGCGCCAGCCGGGACAGCTACACAGATACGCAGTATTTT. The full variable domain, its missing parts supplied by reference TRBV5-1 and TRBJ2-3, is KAGVTQTPRYLIKTRGQQVTLSCSPISGHRSVSWYQQTPGQGLQFLFEYFSETQRNKGNFPGRFSGRQFSNSRSEMNVSTLELGDSALYLCASRDSYTDTQYFGPGTRLTVL.